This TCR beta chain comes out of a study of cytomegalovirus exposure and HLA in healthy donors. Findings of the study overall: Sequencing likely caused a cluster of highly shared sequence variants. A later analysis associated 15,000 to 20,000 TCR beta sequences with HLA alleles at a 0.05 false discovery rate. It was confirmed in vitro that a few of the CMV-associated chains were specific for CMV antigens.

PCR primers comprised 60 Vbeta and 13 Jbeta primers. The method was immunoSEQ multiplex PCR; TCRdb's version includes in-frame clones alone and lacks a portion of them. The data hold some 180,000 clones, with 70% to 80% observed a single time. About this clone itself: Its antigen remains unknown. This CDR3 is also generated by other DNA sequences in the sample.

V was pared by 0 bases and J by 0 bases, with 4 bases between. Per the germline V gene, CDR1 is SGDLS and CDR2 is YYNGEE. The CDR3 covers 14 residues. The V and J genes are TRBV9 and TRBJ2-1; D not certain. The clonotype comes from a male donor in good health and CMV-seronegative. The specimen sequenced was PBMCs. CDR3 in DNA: TGTGCCAGCAGCGTAGGGAGCTCCTACAATGAGCAGTTCTTC. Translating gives CASSVGSSYNEQFF. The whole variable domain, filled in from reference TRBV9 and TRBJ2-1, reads DSGVTQTPKHLITATGQRVTLRCSPRSGDLSVYWYQQSLDQGLQFLIQYYNGEERAKGNILERFSAQQFPDLHSELNLSSLELGDSALYFCASSVGSSYNEQFFGPGTRLTVL.